This TCR beta chain was profiled in a study of vaccination and CD4 T cells after COVID-19. The V end was cut by 5 bases, the J end by 4 bases, with 15 bases between. The CDR3 loop spans 14 amino acids. The germline V gene encodes CDR1 MNHEY and CDR2 SMNVEV (reference sequence). One entry per CDR3 protein, called by TCRdb with MiXCR from the PCR reads. In the table there are more than 35,000 distinct CDR3 sequences, 35% to 45% of which are singletons. Time point described: late sampling 161 to 241 days after vaccination in three convalescent patients. In the case of this clonotype: Its antigen is unknown.

Overall study findings and caveats: The study found median SARS-CoV-2-reactive clonotypes rising from roughly 19 to 38, not significantly.

This clonotype was sampled from a human donor who had recovered from COVID-19. The rearrangement links TRBV27 to TRBJ2-7, with D possibly matching TRBD1 (6 bases). The input for sequencing was CD4+ T cells from blood, taken about 7 months after SARS-CoV-2 vaccination. CDR3 nucleotide sequence: TGTGCCAGCAGTAGCAGGGGCCTTGCATACGAGCAGTACTTC. It specifies CASSSRGLAYEQYF.